This TCR beta chain was sequenced in a study of T cells in Graves' hyperthyroidism and ophthalmopathy. CDR3 length equals 12 residues. Trimming removed 3 bases at V and 8 bases at J, with 8 bases between. From RNA transcripts, TCR beta CDR3 regions were amplified. In the first-round RT-PCR of the TCR CDR3, the HTBI primer set was used. TCRdb passed the multiplex PCR reads through MiXCR, listing each CDR3 protein once. The table has around 400,000 distinct CDR3 sequences, less than 15% seen once. Study-level findings and limits: The majority of expanded thyroid clonotypes above 0.001 also appeared in blood.

This clonotype was observed at least ten times. What it recognizes is unknown. The specimen was blood. This sequence originates from a woman between 18 and 30 years old with Graves' hyperthyroidism. The chain couples TRBV12-3 or TRBV12-4 to TRBJ1-3; D gene unclear. The CDR3, as DNA: TGTGCCAGCAGTTTTAATGACTACACCATATATTTT. Translation: CASSFNDYTIYF.